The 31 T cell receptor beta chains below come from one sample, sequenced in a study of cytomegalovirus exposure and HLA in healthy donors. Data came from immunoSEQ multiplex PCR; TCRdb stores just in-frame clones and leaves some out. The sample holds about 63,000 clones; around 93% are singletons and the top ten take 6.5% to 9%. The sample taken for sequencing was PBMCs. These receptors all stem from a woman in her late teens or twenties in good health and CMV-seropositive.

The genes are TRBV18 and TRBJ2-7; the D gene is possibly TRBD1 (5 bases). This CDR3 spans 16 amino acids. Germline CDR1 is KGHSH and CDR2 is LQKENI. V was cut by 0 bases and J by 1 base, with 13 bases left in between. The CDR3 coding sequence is TGTGCCAGCTCACCACCGACGTCAGGGCATTCCTACGAGCAGTACTTC. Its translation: CASSPPTSGHSYEQYF.

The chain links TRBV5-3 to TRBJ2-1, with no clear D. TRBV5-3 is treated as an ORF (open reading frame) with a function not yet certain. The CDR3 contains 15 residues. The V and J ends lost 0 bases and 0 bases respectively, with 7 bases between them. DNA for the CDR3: TGTGCCAGAAGCTTGGACTATTACTCCTACAATGAGCAGTTCTTC. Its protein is CARSLDYYSYNEQFF.

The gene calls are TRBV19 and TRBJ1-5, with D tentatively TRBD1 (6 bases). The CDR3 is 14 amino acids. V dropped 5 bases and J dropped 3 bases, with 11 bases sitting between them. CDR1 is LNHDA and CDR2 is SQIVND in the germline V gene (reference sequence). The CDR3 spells CASSPRGNNQPQHF. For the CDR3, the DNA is TGTGCCAGTAGTCCCAGGGGTAACAATCAGCCCCAGCATTTT.

CDR3 amino acids: CASSQSTGPNEKLFF. The CDR3 DNA reads TGCGCCAGCAGCCAATCGACAGGGCCTAATGAAAAACTGTTTTTT. The chain employs TRBV4-1 and TRBJ1-4; 7 nucleotides match TRBD1. Germline lookup yields CDR1 MGHRA and CDR2 YSYEKL. The CDR3 is 15 amino acids. With 2 bases clipped from V and 3 bases from J, the junction kept 3 bases outside the gene matches.

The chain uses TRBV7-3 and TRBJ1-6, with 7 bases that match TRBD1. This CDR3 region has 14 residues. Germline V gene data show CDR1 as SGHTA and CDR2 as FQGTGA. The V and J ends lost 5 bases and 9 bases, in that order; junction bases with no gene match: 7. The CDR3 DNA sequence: TGTGCCAGCAGCCCAGGGGGGAGTGGTTCACCCCTCCACTTT. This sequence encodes CASSPGGSGSPLHF.

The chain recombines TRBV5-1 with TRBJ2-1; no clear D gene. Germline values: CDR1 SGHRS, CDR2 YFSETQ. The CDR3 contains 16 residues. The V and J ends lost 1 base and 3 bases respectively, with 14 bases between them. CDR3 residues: CASSLSTEPFYNEQFF. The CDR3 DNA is TGCGCCAGCAGCTTGTCCACCGAGCCCTTCTACAATGAGCAGTTCTTC. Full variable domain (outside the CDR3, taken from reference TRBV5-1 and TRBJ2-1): KAGVTQTPRYLIKTRGQQVTLSCSPISGHRSVSWYQQTPGQGLQFLFEYFSETQRNKGNFPGRFSGRQFSNSRSEMNVSTLELGDSALYLCASSLSTEPFYNEQFFGPGTRLTVL.

CDR3 sequence reads: CASSLGGGKLFF. The CDR3 bases are TGTGCCAGCAGCTTAGGCGGGGGAAAACTGTTTTTT. The gene calls are TRBV11-2 and TRBJ1-4; TRBD1 is a possible D gene (5 bases). V dropped 1 base and J dropped 10 bases, with 7 bases sitting between them. CDR3 length equals 12 residues. In germline, CDR1 is SGHAT, CDR2 FQNNGV.

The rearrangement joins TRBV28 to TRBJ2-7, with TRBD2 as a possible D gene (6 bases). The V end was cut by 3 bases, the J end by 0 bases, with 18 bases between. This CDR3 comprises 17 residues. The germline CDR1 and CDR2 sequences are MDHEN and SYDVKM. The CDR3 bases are TGTGCCAGCAGTTTGTGGTTCGGGACTGATCTCTCCTACGAGCAGTACTTC. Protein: CASSLWFGTDLSYEQYF.

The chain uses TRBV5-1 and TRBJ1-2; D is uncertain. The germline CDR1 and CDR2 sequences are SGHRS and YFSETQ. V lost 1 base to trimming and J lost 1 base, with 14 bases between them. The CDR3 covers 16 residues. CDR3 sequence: CASSLTPTGSNYGYTF. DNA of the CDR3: TGCGCCAGCAGCTTGACTCCGACTGGGAGTAACTATGGCTACACCTTC.

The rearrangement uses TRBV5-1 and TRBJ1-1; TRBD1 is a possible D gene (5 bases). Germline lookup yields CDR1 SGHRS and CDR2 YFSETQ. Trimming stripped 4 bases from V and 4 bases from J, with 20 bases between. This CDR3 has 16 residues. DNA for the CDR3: TGCGCCAGCAGCAGGGACGGCGGGGGTCTTTCCACTGAAGCTTTCTTT. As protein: CASSRDGGGLSTEAFF.

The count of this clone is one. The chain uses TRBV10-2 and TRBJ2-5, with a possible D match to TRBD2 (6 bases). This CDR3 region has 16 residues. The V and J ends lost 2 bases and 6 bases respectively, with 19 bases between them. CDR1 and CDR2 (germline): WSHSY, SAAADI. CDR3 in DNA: TGCGCCAGCAGTGAGAAGCCTGGGAGGAGGATGAAGACCCAGTACTTC. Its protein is CASSEKPGRRMKTQYF.

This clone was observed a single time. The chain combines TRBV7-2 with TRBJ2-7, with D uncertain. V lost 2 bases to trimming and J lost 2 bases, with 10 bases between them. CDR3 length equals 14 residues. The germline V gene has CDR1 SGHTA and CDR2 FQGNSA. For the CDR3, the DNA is TGTGCCAGCAGCTTATTGGGCAGGACCTACGAGCAGTACTTC. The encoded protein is CASSLLGRTYEQYF.

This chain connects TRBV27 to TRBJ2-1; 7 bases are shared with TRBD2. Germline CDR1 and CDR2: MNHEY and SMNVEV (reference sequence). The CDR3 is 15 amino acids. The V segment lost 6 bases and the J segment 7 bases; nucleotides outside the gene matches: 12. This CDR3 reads CASSLTRPAGNEQFF. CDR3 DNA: TGTGCCAGCAGCCTGACCAGGCCAGCGGGAAATGAGCAGTTCTTC.

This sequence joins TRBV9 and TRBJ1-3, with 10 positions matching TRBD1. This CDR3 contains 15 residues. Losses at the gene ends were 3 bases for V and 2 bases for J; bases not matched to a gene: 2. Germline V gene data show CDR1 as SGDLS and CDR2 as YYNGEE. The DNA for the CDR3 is TGTGCCAGCAGCGGAGGGACAGGGGCTGGAAACACCATATATTTT. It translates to CASSGGTGAGNTIYF.

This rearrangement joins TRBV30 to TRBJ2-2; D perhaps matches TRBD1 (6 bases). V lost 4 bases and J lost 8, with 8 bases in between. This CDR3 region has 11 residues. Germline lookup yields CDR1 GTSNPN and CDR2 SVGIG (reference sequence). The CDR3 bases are TGTGCCTGGAACAGGGTAGGGGAGCTGTTTTTT. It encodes CAWNRVGELFF. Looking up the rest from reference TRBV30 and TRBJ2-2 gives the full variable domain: SQTIHQWPATLVQPVGSPLSLECTVEGTSNPNLYWYRQAAGRGLQLLFYSVGIGQISSEVPQNLSASRPQDRQFILSSKKLLLSDSGFYLCAWNRVGELFFGEGSRLTVL.

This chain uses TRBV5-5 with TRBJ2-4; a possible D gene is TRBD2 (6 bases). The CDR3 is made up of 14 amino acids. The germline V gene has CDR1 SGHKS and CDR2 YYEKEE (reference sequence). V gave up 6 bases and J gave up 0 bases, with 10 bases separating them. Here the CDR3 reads CASTMGLAKNIQYF. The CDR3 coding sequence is TGTGCCAGCACCATGGGACTAGCCAAAAACATTCAGTACTTC.

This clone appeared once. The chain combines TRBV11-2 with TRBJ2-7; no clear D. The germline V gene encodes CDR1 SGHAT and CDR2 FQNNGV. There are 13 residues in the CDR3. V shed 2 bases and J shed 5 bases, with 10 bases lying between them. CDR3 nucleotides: TGTGCCAGCAGCTTAAACATGGGCGACGAGCAGTACTTC. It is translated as CASSLNMGDEQYF.

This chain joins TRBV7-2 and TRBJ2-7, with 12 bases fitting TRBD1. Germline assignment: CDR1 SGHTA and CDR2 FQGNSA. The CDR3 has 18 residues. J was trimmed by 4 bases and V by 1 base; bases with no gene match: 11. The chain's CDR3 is CASSLVMSGTGGLYEQYF. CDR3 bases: TGTGCCAGCAGCTTAGTTATGTCTGGGACAGGGGGCTTGTACGAGCAGTACTTC.

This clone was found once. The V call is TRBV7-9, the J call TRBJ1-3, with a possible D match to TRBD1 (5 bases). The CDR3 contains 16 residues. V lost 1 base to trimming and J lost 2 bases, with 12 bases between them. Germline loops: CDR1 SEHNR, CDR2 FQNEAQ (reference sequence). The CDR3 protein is CASSLGTLDTGNTIYF. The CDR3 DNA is TGTGCCAGCAGCTTAGGGACACTGGATACTGGAAACACCATATATTTT.

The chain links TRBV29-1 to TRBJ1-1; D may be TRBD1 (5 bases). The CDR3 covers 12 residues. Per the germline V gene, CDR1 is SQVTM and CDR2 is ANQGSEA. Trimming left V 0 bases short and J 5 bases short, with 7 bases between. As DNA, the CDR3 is TGCAGCGTTGAAGACCCAGGGACTGAAGCTTTCTTT. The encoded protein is CSVEDPGTEAFF.

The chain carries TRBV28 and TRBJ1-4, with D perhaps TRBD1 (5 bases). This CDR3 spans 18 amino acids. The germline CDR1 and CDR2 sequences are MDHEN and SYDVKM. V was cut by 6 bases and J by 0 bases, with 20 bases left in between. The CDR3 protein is CASRPQGLFSTTNEKLFF. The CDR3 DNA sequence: TGTGCCAGCAGACCTCAGGGACTTTTTTCCACAACTAATGAAAAACTGTTTTTT.

Written as DNA, the CDR3 is TGTGCCAGCACCCCCTCCCGGGACAGGTACGAGCAGTACTTC. Translation gives CASTPSRDRYEQYF. This sequence joins TRBV28 and TRBJ2-7, with 8 bases lining up with TRBD1. The CDR3 sequence is 14 residues long. CDR1 and CDR2 (germline): MDHEN, SYDVKM. The trim removed 7 bases at V and 4 bases at J, leaving 9 bases unmatched.

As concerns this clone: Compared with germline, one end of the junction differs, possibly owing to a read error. Here the CDR3 reads CASSSFSHGRRSGF. The CDR3 nucleotides are TGTGCCAGCAGTTCTTTTTCTCACGGCCGCCGCTCGGGCTTC. The chain employs TRBV28 and TRBJ2-7; D is undetermined. CDR3 length: 14 amino acids. Germline V gives CDR1 MDHEN, CDR2 SYDVKM.

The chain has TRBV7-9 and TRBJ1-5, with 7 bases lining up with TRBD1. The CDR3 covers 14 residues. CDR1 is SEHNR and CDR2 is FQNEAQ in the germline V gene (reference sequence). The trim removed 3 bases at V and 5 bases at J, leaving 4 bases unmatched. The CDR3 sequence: CASSLKGADQPQHF. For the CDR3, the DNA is TGTGCCAGCAGCTTGAAGGGGGCAGATCAGCCCCAGCATTTT.

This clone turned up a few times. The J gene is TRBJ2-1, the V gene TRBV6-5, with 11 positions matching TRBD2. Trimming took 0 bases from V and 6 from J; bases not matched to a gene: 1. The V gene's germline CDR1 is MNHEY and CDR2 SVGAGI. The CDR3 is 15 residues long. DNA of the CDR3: TGTGCCAGCAGTTACTCTAGCGGGGGGGCCAATGAGCAGTTCTTC. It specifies CASSYSSGGANEQFF.

The CDR3 coding sequence is TGTGCCAGCAGTGAAGGTCGGAACAGGGGTGATGAAAAACTGTTTTTT. Translated: CASSEGRNRGDEKLFF. The chain is built from TRBV25-1 and TRBJ1-4, with 7 bases fitting TRBD1. The germline V gene has CDR1 MGHDK and CDR2 SYGVNS. The CDR3 has 16 amino acids. Germline trimming cut 2 bases from V and 6 bases from J; bases unmatched to any gene: 9.

The CDR3 loop is CASSLNTGTGAYEQYF. The DNA of the CDR3 is TGTGCCAGCAGTTTAAATACCGGGACAGGGGCCTACGAGCAGTACTTC. This chain links TRBV28 with TRBJ2-7; 10 bases are a match to TRBD1. The CDR3 is made up of 16 amino acids. V lost 2 bases and J lost 2; bases outside the gene matches: 6. Germline V lookup: CDR1 MDHEN, CDR2 SYDVKM.

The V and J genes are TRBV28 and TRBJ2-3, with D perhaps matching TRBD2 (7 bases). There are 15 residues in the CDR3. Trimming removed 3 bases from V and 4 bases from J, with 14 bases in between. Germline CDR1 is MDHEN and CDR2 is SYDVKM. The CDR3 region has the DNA TGTGCCAGCAGTTTGGGTGGGGGGGCCTCAGATACGCAGTATTTT. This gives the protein CASSLGGGASDTQYF.

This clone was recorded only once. CDR3: CASSDSLISVSGHEQYF. The CDR3 bases are TGTGCCAGCAGTGACTCCTTGATTTCTGTATCAGGCCACGAGCAGTACTTC. The rearrangement uses TRBV6-4 and TRBJ2-7; D uncertain. V dropped 0 bases and J dropped 5 bases, with 20 bases sitting between them. This CDR3 has 17 amino acids. Looked up from germline, CDR1 is MRHNA and CDR2 is SNTAGT.

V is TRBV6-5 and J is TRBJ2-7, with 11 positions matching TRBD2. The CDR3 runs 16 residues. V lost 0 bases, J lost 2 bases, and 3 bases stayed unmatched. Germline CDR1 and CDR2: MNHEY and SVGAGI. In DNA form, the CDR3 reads TGTGCCAGCAGTTACTCGCTAGCGGGGGGTCCCTACGAGCAGTACTTC. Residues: CASSYSLAGGPYEQYF.

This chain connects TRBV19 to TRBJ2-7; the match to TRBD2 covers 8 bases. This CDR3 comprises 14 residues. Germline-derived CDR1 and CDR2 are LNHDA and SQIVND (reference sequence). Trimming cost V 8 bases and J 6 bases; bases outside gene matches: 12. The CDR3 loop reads CASRKGLGSSEQYF. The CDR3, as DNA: TGTGCCAGTCGAAAGGGACTAGGATCGTCCGAGCAGTACTTC.